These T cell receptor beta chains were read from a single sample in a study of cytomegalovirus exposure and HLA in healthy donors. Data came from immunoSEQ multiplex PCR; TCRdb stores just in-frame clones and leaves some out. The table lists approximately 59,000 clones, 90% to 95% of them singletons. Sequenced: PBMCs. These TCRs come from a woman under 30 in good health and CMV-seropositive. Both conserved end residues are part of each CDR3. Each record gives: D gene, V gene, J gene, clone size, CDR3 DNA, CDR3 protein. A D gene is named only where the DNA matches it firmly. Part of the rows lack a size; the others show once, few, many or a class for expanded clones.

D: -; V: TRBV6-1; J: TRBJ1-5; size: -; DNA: TGTGCCAGCAGGACGGACATCCAGCCCCAGCATTTT; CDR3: CASRTDIQPQHF
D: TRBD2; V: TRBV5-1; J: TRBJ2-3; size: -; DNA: TGCGCCAGCAGCTTGGCCAGCGGGGGCCTCACAGATACGCAGTATTTT; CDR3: CASSLASGGLTDTQYF
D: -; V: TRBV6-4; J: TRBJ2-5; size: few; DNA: TGTGCCAGCAGTGACTCGGAGGGCGCGACCCAGTACTTC; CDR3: CASSDSEGATQYF
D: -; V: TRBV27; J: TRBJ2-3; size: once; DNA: TGTGCCAGCAGTTTATTGAGGGAGCGACTTAGCACAGATACGCAGTATTTT; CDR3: CASSLLRERLSTDTQYF
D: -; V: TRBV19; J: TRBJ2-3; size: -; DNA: TGTGCCAGTAGGTCTCGCCTAGGGGGGGAACATACGCAGTATTTT; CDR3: CASRSRLGGEHTQYF
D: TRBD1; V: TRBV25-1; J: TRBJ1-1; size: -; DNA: TGTGCCAGCAGTCGACAGGGGAACACTGAAGCTTTCTTT; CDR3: CASSRQGNTEAFF
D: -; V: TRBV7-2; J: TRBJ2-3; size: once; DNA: TGTGCCAGCAGCCCCCGGGAGTCTAGCACAGATACGCAGTATTTT; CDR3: CASSPRESSTDTQYF
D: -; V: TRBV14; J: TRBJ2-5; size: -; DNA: TGTGCCAGCAGCCAAGCGGGGACCCAGTACTTC; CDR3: CASSQAGTQYF
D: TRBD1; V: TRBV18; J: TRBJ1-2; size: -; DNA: TGTGCCAGCTCACCAGCTGAGTTGCAGGGGGATATCTATGGCTACACCTTC; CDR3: CASSPAELQGDIYGYTF
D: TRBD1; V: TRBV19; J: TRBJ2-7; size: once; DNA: TGTGCCACTGCTTCTTTGGGGACAGCGGAGTACGAGCAGTACTTC; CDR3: CATASLGTAEYEQYF
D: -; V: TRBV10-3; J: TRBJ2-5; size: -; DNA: TGTGCCATCAGTGACCCTGGGGGGTCAGAGACCCAGTACTTC; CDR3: CAISDPGGSETQYF
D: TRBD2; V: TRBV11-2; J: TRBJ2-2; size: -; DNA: TGTGCCAGCAGCCCCGACCCACTAGCGGGCGTGAACACCGGGGAGCTGTTTTTT; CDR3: CASSPDPLAGVNTGELFF
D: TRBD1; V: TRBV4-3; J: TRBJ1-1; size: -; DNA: TGCGCCAGCAGCCAAGGGGACTTGACAGGGGAAGCTTTCTTT; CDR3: CASSQGDLTGEAFF
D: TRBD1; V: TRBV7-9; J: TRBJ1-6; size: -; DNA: TGTGCCAGCAGCTTGGGGGACAGGGGAAATTCACCCCTCCACTTT; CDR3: CASSLGDRGNSPLHF
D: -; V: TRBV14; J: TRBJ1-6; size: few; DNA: TGTGCCAGCAGCCAAGGGCAGGGCCCACCCCTCCACTTT; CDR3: CASSQGQGPPLHF
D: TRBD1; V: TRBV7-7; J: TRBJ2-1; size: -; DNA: TGTGCCAGCATCCCCATCCCCCTGGACAGGGCGTTCCCTAGCTCCTACAATGAGCAGTTCTTC; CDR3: CASIPIPLDRAFPSSYNEQFF
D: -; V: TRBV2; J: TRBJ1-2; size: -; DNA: TGTGCCAGCTACGCCATCGGAGAACCACCTTACTATGGCTACACCTTC; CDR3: CASYAIGEPPYYGYTF
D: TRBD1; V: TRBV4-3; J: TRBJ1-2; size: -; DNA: TGCGCCAGCAGCCAAGGGGGACAGGGTTCGCGCTATGGCTACACCTTC; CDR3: CASSQGGQGSRYGYTF
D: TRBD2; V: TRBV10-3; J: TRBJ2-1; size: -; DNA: TGTGCCACCCGAGGGCAGCTAGCGGGGGGGCCTGGGGAGCAGTTCTTC; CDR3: CATRGQLAGGPGEQFF
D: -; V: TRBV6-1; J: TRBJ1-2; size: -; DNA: TGTGCCAGTAGTTGGGGGGGCTATGGCTACACCTTC; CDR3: CASSWGGYGYTF